This entry lists 30 T cell receptor beta chains sequenced from one sample in a study of circulating CD8 cells and anti-PD-1 response in melanoma. TCR libraries were prepared from about 15 ng of total RNA with the QIAseq Immune Repertoire TCR panel. TCRdb analysed the reads with MiXCR anew, one entry per CDR3 protein. The data show around 600 distinct CDR3 sequences, approximately 7% seen once. Four subsets defined by PD-1 and/or TIGIT were sorted from live CD3+CD8+TCRalphabeta+ cells. The sequencing used CD8+ T cells from PBMCs, collected at baseline or after one month of anti-PD-1 therapy (not recorded which). The receptors stem from a human donor with melanoma.

Turning to this clonotype: The CDR3 does not close with the conserved phenylalanine or tryptophan, likely indicating a read error. The chain recombines TRBV11-3 with TRBJ1-1; D remains unclear. The length of the CDR3 is 13 residues. Germline V gene lookup returns CDR1 SGHNT and CDR2 YENEEA. The V end was cut by 0 bases, the J end by 8 bases, with 10 bases between. CDR3 sequence (DNA): TGTGCCAGCAGCTTAGATATTCGAGCCGAAGCTTTCTTA. Translated, it gives CASSLDIRAEAFL.

In its sample, this clonotype ranks as large. The V call is TRBV27, the J call TRBJ2-1, with TRBD1 matching 8 bases. V shed 5 bases and J 0 bases; nucleotides not matched to a gene: 3. Germline-derived CDR1 and CDR2 are MNHEY and SMNVEV (reference sequence). The CDR3 is 15 amino acids. CDR3 coding DNA: TGTGCCAGCAGTCCCACAGGGGGCTCCTACAATGAGCAGTTCTTC. It yields the protein CASSPTGGSYNEQFF.

By sample fraction, this clonotype is large. V and J are TRBV4-1 and TRBJ2-7; 10 nucleotides line up with TRBD2. Per germline, CDR1 MGHRA and CDR2 YSYEKL. The trim removed 1 base at V and 2 bases at J, leaving 5 bases unmatched. This CDR3 contains 16 residues. The DNA of the CDR3 is TGCGCCAGCAGCCAAGTTCAACTAGCGGGAACCTACGAGCAGTACTTC. Its protein is CASSQVQLAGTYEQYF.

In its sample, this clonotype was seen a few times. The chain employs TRBV19 and TRBJ2-7; the match to TRBD1 covers 8 bases. V gave up 1 base and J gave up 0 bases; unmatched junction bases: 8. CDR3 length: 17 amino acids. Germline CDR1 reads LNHDA; CDR2 reads SQIVND (reference sequence). CDR3 nucleotide sequence: TGTGCCAGTAGTATAGCTTCCGGACAGGGTAGCTCCTACGAGCAGTACTTC. Its translation is CASSIASGQGSSYEQYF.

By sample fraction, this clonotype is large. The chain joins TRBV28 to TRBJ1-6; maybe TRBD1 (6 bases). CDR1 is MDHEN, CDR2 SYDVKM, per germline. The CDR3 consists of 14 residues. V gave up 9 bases and J gave up 7 bases, with 16 bases separating them. CDR3 nucleotides: TGTGCCAGGACGCCGGGACAACCCAATTCACCCCTCCACTTT. Amino acid sequence: CARTPGQPNSPLHF. Filled out from reference TRBV28 and TRBJ1-6, the complete variable domain reads DVKVTQSSRYLVKRTGEKVFLECVQDMDHENMFWYRQDPGLGLRLIYFSYDVKMKEKGDIPEGYSVSREKKERFSLILESASTNQTSMYLCARTPGQPNSPLHFGNGTRLTVT.

This clonotype ranks as medium-sized (0.01 to 0.1%). The J gene is TRBJ2-7, the V gene TRBV25-1, with D hard to call. The CDR3 is 13 amino acids. Germline values: CDR1 MGHDK, CDR2 SYGVNS. The V gene lost 3 bases and the J gene lost 2 bases, with 8 bases spanning the gap. Written as DNA, the CDR3 is TGTGCCAGCAGTGAGAAGGGAACCTACGAGCAGTACTTC. Translating it yields CASSEKGTYEQYF.

This clonotype has a handful of counts. This may arise from a read error, as a much more abundant clone is one base away. The chain combines TRBV20-1 with TRBJ1-2; TRBD1 is a possible D gene (6 bases). Germline V gives CDR1 DFQATT, CDR2 SNEGSKA (reference sequence). The CDR3 is 11 residues long. The CDR3 sequence: CSARTTRGCTF. CDR3 DNA sequence: TGCAGTGCTAGGACTACCAGGGGCTGCACCTTC.

By sample fraction, this clonotype is large (0.1 to 1%). This chain joins TRBV4-2 and TRBJ1-5; D gene unclear. V was trimmed by 0 bases and J by 0 bases, leaving 9 bases between them. This CDR3 has 16 amino acids. Germline-derived CDR1 and CDR2 are LGHNA and YNFKEQ. CDR3 sequence reads: CASSQESDHSNQPQHF. CDR3 nucleotides: TGTGCCAGCAGCCAAGAGAGCGACCATAGCAATCAGCCCCAGCATTTT.

This clonotype is labeled large. The V gene is TRBV14, the J gene TRBJ2-7; no clear D gene. The length of the CDR3 is 11 residues. V was cut by 1 base and J by 3 bases, with 1 base left in between. From germline, CDR1 is SGHDN and CDR2 FVKESK. The chain's CDR3 is CASSQGYEQYF. The DNA of the CDR3 is TGTGCCAGCAGCCAAGGCTACGAGCAGTACTTC.

This clonotype is termed large. V gene TRBV19 combines with J gene TRBJ2-1, with D unresolved. CDR1 is LNHDA, CDR2 SQIVND, per germline (reference sequence). Between the trimmed V and J ends, which lost 3 bases and 7 bases, there was a span of 7 bases. The length of the CDR3 is 12 residues. This CDR3 is CASSMMGNEQFF. The CDR3 DNA sequence: TGTGCCAGTAGTATGATGGGGAATGAGCAGTTCTTC. The complete variable domain, with remaining parts taken from reference TRBV19 and TRBJ2-1, reads DGGITQSPKYLFRKEGQNVTLSCEQNLNHDAMYWYRQDPGQGLRLIYYSQIVNDFQKGDIAEGYSVSREKKESFPLTVTSAQKNPTAFYLCASSMMGNEQFFGPGTRLTVL.

Note on this clonotype: A much larger clone is a single base away; this may be a read error. V gene TRBV5-4 combines with J gene TRBJ2-3; 9 bases are a match to TRBD2. Germline V gene lookup returns CDR1 SGHNT and CDR2 YYREEE (reference sequence). This CDR3 is built from 15 residues. The CDR3 is CASSSWRGGGDTRYF. For the CDR3, the DNA is TGTGCCAGCAGCTCCTGGCGGGGGGGAGGAGATACGCGGTATTTT. Variable domain in full (rest from reference TRBV5-4 and TRBJ2-3): ETGVTQSPTHLIKTRGQQVTLRCSSQSGHNTVSWYQQALGQGPQFIFQYYREEENGRGNFPPRFSGLQFPNYSSELNVNALELDDSALYLCASSSWRGGGDTRYFGPGTRLTVL.

This chain connects TRBV27 to TRBJ2-3, with D perhaps being TRBD1 or TRBD2 (5 bases each). Germline CDR1 MNHEY, CDR2 SMNVEV (reference sequence). With 8 bases removed from V and 4 bases from J, the gap between germline ends came to 10 bases. The CDR3 sequence is 12 residues long. The CDR3 DNA reads as TGTGCCAGCGGGGGAATCCCAGATACGCAGTATTTT. It encodes CASGGIPDTQYF.

Judged by abundance, this clonotype is medium-sized (0.01 to 0.1%). The chain carries TRBV4-2 and TRBJ2-5; weak D call: TRBD2 (5 bases). The CDR3 covers 15 residues. Germline V gene data show CDR1 as LGHNA and CDR2 as YNFKEQ. V was cut by 0 bases and J by 6 bases, with 14 bases left in between. The CDR3 protein is CASSQDYAEVQTQYF. For the CDR3, the DNA is TGTGCCAGCAGCCAAGATTATGCGGAGGTACAGACCCAGTACTTC.

The chain recombines TRBV4-1 with TRBJ1-4; perhaps TRBD1 as D (5 bases). In germline, CDR1 is MGHRA, CDR2 YSYEKL. The V end was cut by 7 bases, the J end by 8 bases, with 14 bases between. CDR3 length: 13 amino acids. This chain's CDR3 is CASTLGGEEKLFF. The CDR3 DNA sequence: TGCGCCAGCACCCTTGGGGGGGAAGAAAAACTGTTTTTT.

Sample share makes this clonotype medium-sized (0.01 to 0.1%). The chain recombines TRBV7-9 with TRBJ1-3; D call uncertain. V lost 1 base, J lost 2 bases, and 12 bases lay in between. Per germline, CDR1 SEHNR and CDR2 FQNEAQ (reference sequence). The CDR3 is made up of 16 amino acids. The CDR3 loop reads CASSLEEGAAGNTIYF. CDR3 DNA sequence: TGTGCCAGCAGCTTAGAGGAGGGAGCGGCTGGAAACACCATATATTTT.

In its sample, this clonotype is medium-sized. The chain recombines TRBV6-4 with TRBJ2-3, with 11 bases aligning to TRBD2. The CDR3 contains 15 residues. With V trimmed by 6 bases and J by 6 bases, 8 bases remained unmatched. Germline V gene sequence: CDR1 MRHNA, CDR2 SNTAGT. Written as DNA, the CDR3 is TGTGCCAGCAGCCAACTAGCGGGGGAGGAGGATACGCAGTATTTT. Amino acid sequence: CASSQLAGEEDTQYF.

By sample fraction, this clonotype is medium-sized. The chain carries TRBV20-1 and TRBJ1-1, with unresolved D. V was trimmed by 3 bases and J by 4 bases, leaving 15 bases between them. Germline lookup yields CDR1 DFQATT and CDR2 SNEGSKA (reference sequence). The CDR3 consists of 14 residues. This CDR3 is CSASPPSRVTEAFF. The CDR3 bases are TGCAGTGCTAGCCCTCCGTCGAGGGTCACTGAAGCTTTCTTT.

This clonotype is large. The gene calls are TRBV28 and TRBJ2-6; weak D call: TRBD1 (6 bases). Germline CDR1 MDHEN, CDR2 SYDVKM. Deletions cut 6 bases from V and 0 bases from J, with 12 bases between. This CDR3 spans 16 amino acids. The CDR3 reads CASSAGQPSGANVLTF. The CDR3 DNA reads TGTGCCAGCAGCGCTGGACAGCCCTCTGGGGCCAACGTCCTGACTTTC. Together with reference TRBV28 and TRBJ2-6, the CDR3 gives the full variable domain: DVKVTQSSRYLVKRTGEKVFLECVQDMDHENMFWYRQDPGLGLRLIYFSYDVKMKEKGDIPEGYSVSREKKERFSLILESASTNQTSMYLCASSAGQPSGANVLTFGAGSRLTVL.

In regard to this clonotype: This may be a read error, as it is one base from a much larger clone. Without the conserved terminal phenylalanine or tryptophan, this CDR3 likely stems from a read error. CDR3 in amino acids: CASSPNSLQFS. CDR3 DNA: TGTGCCAGCAGTCCTAATTCACTCCAGTTCTCC. The V gene is TRBV28, the J gene TRBJ2-1; no definite D call. The length of the CDR3 is 11 residues. Trimming took off 5 bases at V and 13 bases at J, with 12 bases between the two ends. Germline CDR1 is MDHEN and CDR2 is SYDVKM.

This clonotype has more than one count but fewer than ten. V and J are TRBV6-4 and TRBJ2-7, with TRBD1 identical over 11 bases. The CDR3 is made up of 15 amino acids. Germline-derived CDR1 and CDR2 are MRHNA and SNTAGT. The V segment lost 3 bases and the J segment 0 bases; nucleotides outside the gene matches: 1. CDR3 amino acids: CASSEGQGASYEQYF. The CDR3 region has the DNA TGTGCCAGCAGTGAAGGACAGGGGGCCTCCTACGAGCAGTACTTC.

By its share, this clonotype is large (0.1 to 1%). The rearrangement uses TRBV9 and TRBJ2-2; TRBD1 matches at 9 bases. After removal of 4 bases from V and 2 bases from J, the junction contained 12 bases not matched to a gene. This CDR3 spans 18 amino acids. Germline V gene data show CDR1 as SGDLS and CDR2 as YYNGEE. CDR3 amino acids: CASSPNDGQGLNTGELFF. Here the CDR3 DNA reads TGTGCCAGCAGCCCGAATGACGGACAGGGGCTTAACACCGGGGAGCTGTTTTTT.

As for this clonotype: An end of the junction differs from the germline gene, which may be a read error. J is TRBJ1-1 and V is TRBV2; D gene unclear. Germline CDR1 SNHLY, CDR2 FYNNEI. The CDR3 runs 12 residues. The CDR3 reads CASSEERAEASF. For the CDR3, the DNA is TGTGCCAGCAGTGAAGAAAGGGCTGAGGCTTCCTTT.

This clonotype rates as medium-sized. The chain couples TRBV19 to TRBJ2-7; D may be TRBD2 (7 bases). CDR1 and CDR2 from the germline V gene are LNHDA and SQIVND (reference sequence). The CDR3 spans 14 residues. Trimming stripped 10 bases from V and 4 bases from J, with 20 bases between. CDR3 DNA sequence: TGTGCCACACGCCCAACGGGGGGCGCGTACGAGCAGTACTTC. Translated, it gives CATRPTGGAYEQYF.

By share of the sample, this clonotype is medium-sized. The CDR3 DNA is TGTGCCAGCAGTTTAAACGGGCCAGGCAATCAGCCCCAGCATTTT. Its protein is CASSLNGPGNQPQHF. The chain combines TRBV27 with TRBJ1-5; no clear D. V dropped 2 bases and J dropped 2 bases, with 10 bases sitting between them. The CDR3 runs 15 residues. Germline V gene data show CDR1 as MNHEY and CDR2 as SMNVEV (reference sequence).

This clonotype was observed a few times. The rearrangement links TRBV19 to TRBJ2-1; 12 bases are shared with TRBD2. V dropped 3 bases and J dropped 8; count of bases not matched to a gene: 11. The V gene's germline CDR1 is LNHDA and CDR2 SQIVND (reference sequence). This CDR3 is 17 amino acids long. This CDR3 is CASSMTSGGHPEDEQFF. CDR3 DNA sequence: TGTGCCAGTAGTATGACTAGCGGGGGCCATCCCGAGGATGAGCAGTTCTTC.

By share, this clonotype ranks as medium-sized. The chain combines TRBV10-3 with TRBJ2-7, with TRBD1 identical over 8 bases. This CDR3 has 16 amino acids. Trimming cost V 8 bases and J 3 bases; bases outside gene matches: 15. CDR1 ENHRY and CDR2 SYGVKD come from the germline V gene. Here the CDR3 reads CAICCPWTGRGYEQYF. The CDR3 DNA follows: TGTGCCATCTGTTGTCCGTGGACAGGGAGAGGCTACGAGCAGTACTTC.

Only a few counts were recorded for this clonotype. This clone may be a read error of a much larger clone one base away. The J gene is TRBJ2-3, the V gene TRBV2; D remains unclear. The CDR3 is 16 residues long. The germline CDR1 and CDR2 sequences are SNHLY and FYNNEI. For the CDR3, the DNA is TGTGCCAGCATTCCCAAACTTAGTAGATACACAGATACGCGGTATTTT. Translation gives CASIPKLSRYTDTRYF.

Of note for this clonotype: A single base separates this from a much larger clone, so it may be a read error. V and J are TRBV29-1 and TRBJ2-5; the D gene is possibly TRBD2 (6 bases). CDR3 length: 12 amino acids. Germline CDR1 reads SQVTM; CDR2 reads ANQGSEA. This CDR3 is CSAEGGGETQYF. CDR3 DNA sequence: TGCAGCGCTGAAGGCGGAGGGGAGACCCAGTACTTC. Combining the CDR3 with reference TRBV29-1 and TRBJ2-5 gives the whole variable domain SAVISQKPSRDICQRGTSLTIQCQVDSQVTMMFWYRQQPGQSLTLIATANQGSEATYESGFVIDKFPISRPNLTFSTLTVSNMSPEDSSIYLCSAEGGGETQYFGPGTRLLVL.

This clonotype is termed large. The rearrangement links TRBV19 to TRBJ1-1; D uncertain. The ends were cut back, 2 bases at V and 2 bases at J, with 6 bases in the middle. The CDR3 consists of 13 residues. Germline CDR1 and CDR2: LNHDA and SQIVND (reference sequence). Written as DNA, the CDR3 is TGTGCCAGTAGTATATCCCACAACACTGAAGCTTTCTTT. This translates into CASSISHNTEAFF.

This chain uses TRBV2 with TRBJ2-3; 7 bases are shared with TRBD1. The CDR3 loop spans 15 amino acids. Germline trimming cut 1 base from V and 4 bases from J; bases unmatched to any gene: 5. Germline CDR1 reads SNHLY; CDR2 reads FYNNEI. The CDR3 spells CASSEVTGAPDTQYF. In DNA form, the CDR3 reads TGTGCCAGCAGTGAAGTAACAGGGGCCCCAGATACGCAGTATTTT.